This TCR beta chain was captured in a study of blood T cells in healthy people across ages (dated by TCRdb to between 2015 and 2017). Regarding the study in general: In model experiments, template switching captured roughly one uniquely barcoded TCR beta cDNA molecule for every two T cells. Age-related changes in TCR beta repertoire diversity were measured in the study by deep sequencing normalized with unique cDNA molecular identifiers. Donors were grouped into four age groups: young (average 16 years), middle-aged (around 39), aged (about 60) and long-lived (about 82). To avoid experimental bias, donors of different ages were distributed randomly across sequencing lanes. Using the same blood draw, the study looked at two additional independent replicas of 1 million unique cDNA reads for two donors, one aged 18 to 30 and the other aged 80 or older.

Details on this clonotype: Its recognized antigen is unknown. It has no much larger one-base neighbor in the sample; base qualities were not kept.

Systemically healthy Caucasian individuals from Russia, around 39 in total and aged about 6 to 100 years, were included as donors. Around 9.7 milliliters of peripheral blood were collected from each donor into EDTA-treated Vacutainer tubes. Ficoll-Paque density-gradient centrifugation was used to isolate PBMCs, with at least 7 million per sample. Total RNA was extracted from PBMCs with Trizol reagent, with at least 5.5 micrograms obtained per sample. For every donor, an aliquot of PBMCs went through flow cytometry to measure the percentages of naive CD45RAhigh/CD27high T cells. Library prep was done by 5' RACE. TCRdb records Illumina HiSeq 2500 as the sequencer. A second PCR of about 7 to 12 cycles was run with a J-beta primer mix and a sample-barcoded 5' primer. Each TCR beta cDNA molecule received a unique molecular identifier from a template-switch 5' adaptor carrying 12 random nucleotides. Each sample yielded at least 2.5 million CDR3-containing paired-end reads. All of the RNA was converted into first-strand cDNA using the Mint cDNA synthesis kit, with a TRBC-specific oligonucleotide serving as the primer. Following uracil-DNA glycosylase treatment, all cDNA underwent a first 18-cycle PCR with the universal primers M1SS and BC2_uni_R. Per the source publication's procedure: For normalization, 1 million high-quality reads, each with a distinct molecular identifier, were randomly selected from each sample. Reads with shared molecular identifiers were discarded instead of being binned into consensus sequences. MiTCR, with a Q25 quality threshold and the strictest error-elimination algorithm, was used for CDR3 identification, clonotype clustering and error correction. A nonparametric unseen species model with Euler transformation was used to estimate lower-bound total TCR beta diversity. TCRdb reprocessing: public reads trimmed at Q25 with fastp, clones called with MiXCR, in-frame beta chains kept. Each CDR3 protein gets just one entry, which takes the most common genes and DNA from the rows behind it. The V and J calls, along with clone size, are taken from TCRdb and not from the paper's own processing. In all, the sample holds 1.5 million to 1.8 million distinct CDR3 sequences, and 40% to 45% of those were seen once. Under 5% of the sample goes to the ten largest clones.

What the research found in general, with its limitations: As age increased, observed TCR beta diversity per million T cells dropped in a roughly linear way, and a significant reduction was already evident by age 40. Because the CMV infection status of the donors was unknown, age-related changes in expanded clonotypes may potentially have been confounded. Estimates of total diversity from one million sequenced T cells were regarded as lower bounds and underestimates. Because profiling used bulk unsorted PBMCs, naive and antigen-experienced compartments could not be compared conclusively. Compared with the aged group, the long-lived group had more naive CD4+ T cells, fewer expanded clones and increased TCR diversity, suggesting age selection. A strong correlation was found between observed TCR beta diversity and the percentage of naive T cells measured by flow cytometry.

V is clipped by 9 bases and J by 3 bases, and the sequence between their germline boundaries is 21 bases long. The CDR3 runs 15 residues from the cysteine to the phenylalanine. Of the read, only the CDR3 DNA is kept; its 45 bases are in frame from base 1. CDR1 and CDR2 were assigned from the germline V gene as MNHEY and SVGAGI. Here the chain combines TRBV6-5 and TRBJ2-7; tentative D gene TRBD1, with 6 bases matching. The receptor was isolated from a woman between 18 and 29 years old in good health. The sequenced sample was blood. The encoded CDR3 is CASSTGSTTHYEQYF. Read as DNA, the sequence is TGTGCCAGTTCAACAGGGTCGACGACTCACTACGAGCAGTACTTC.